The entry below describes one TCR beta chain. Its antigen remains unidentified. The CDR3 is made up of 18 amino acids. With 6 bases clipped from V and 4 bases from J, the junction kept 13 bases outside the gene matches. Germline lookup yields CDR1 MNHEY and CDR2 SMNVEV (reference sequence). Measured with immunoSEQ multiplex PCR; TCRdb has only the in-frame clones, and not every one. The sample has approximately 69,000 clones, around 82% seen once; the top ten hold about 8%. The data stem from a study of OX40 agonist ivuxolimab in advanced cancers. Study background: Of mixed ages from about 20 to 90 and averaging 60 years, the group was 65% to 85% male. The study's findings and limits: Dosing at 0.1 to 3.0 mg/kg was accompanied by clonal expansion of CD4+ and CD8+ blood T cells by week 6.

The rearrangement joins TRBV27 to TRBJ2-1; TRBD2 aligns across 12 bases. The clonotype comes from an adult with an advanced solid tumor such as melanoma, head and neck, liver or kidney cancer. The sequencing here drew on CD4+ or CD8+ T cells sorted from blood, taken in a trial of the OX40 agonist ivuxolimab. CDR3 protein: CASSQDRKTSGRYNEQFF. The CDR3 coding sequence is TGTGCCAGCAGCCAAGACCGTAAGACTAGCGGGAGATACAATGAGCAGTTCTTC.